The 27 T cell receptor beta chains given below trace back to one sample, sequenced in a study of PD-1 blockade in classical Hodgkin lymphoma. The protocol was immunoSEQ multiplex PCR, while the TCRdb copy is restricted to in-frame clones and leaves out a portion. The data hold 24,000 or so clones, with about 80% observed a single time. Relapse was seen in all patients after autologous stem cell transplantation, and brentuximab vedotin exposure was variable. This sample comprised peripheral blood mononuclear cells (PBMCs), obtained before the second cycle of nivolumab. These receptors came from a human donor with classical Hodgkin lymphoma.

The table lists this clone with a count of one. The chain carries TRBV2 and TRBJ2-1; no firm D call. Looked up from germline, CDR1 is SNHLY and CDR2 is FYNNEI. Trimming removed 1 base from V and 7 bases from J, with 2 bases in between. This CDR3 comprises 11 residues. CDR3 in DNA: TGTGCCAGCAGTGAAGTGAATGAGCAGTTCTTC. Its translation is CASSEVNEQFF.

The chain has TRBV6-5 and TRBJ2-7; D not certain. The germline V gene has CDR1 MNHEY and CDR2 SVGAGI. V was shortened by 4 bases and J by 6 bases, with 7 bases between the two germline ends. CDR3 length: 11 amino acids. The CDR3 DNA sequence: TGTGCCAGCAGTTCCGGGCTCGAGCAGTACTTC. Residues: CASSSGLEQYF.

The V gene is TRBV6-5, the J gene TRBJ2-1; 7 bases are shared with TRBD2. Germline lookup yields CDR1 MNHEY and CDR2 SVGAGI. CDR3 length equals 15 residues. The V gene end was trimmed by 5 bases and the J gene end by 7 bases; junction bases not matched to a gene: 11. CDR3 bases: TGTGCCAGCAGTCCCAGGTGGCTAGCGGCAAATGAGCAGTTCTTC. Encoded protein: CASSPRWLAANEQFF.

This clone was counted once. V is TRBV2 and J is TRBJ1-2; D call uncertain. CDR1 is SNHLY and CDR2 is FYNNEI in the germline V gene. Trimming left V 2 bases short and J 5 bases short, with 15 bases between. CDR3 length: 15 amino acids. CDR3 loop: CASSEKSATLYGYTF. The CDR3 DNA follows: TGTGCCAGCAGTGAAAAGAGCGCTACCCTGTATGGCTACACCTTC.

The rearrangement links TRBV19 to TRBJ2-7, with 7 nucleotides matching TRBD2. V lost 5 bases and J lost 4; bases outside the gene matches: 11. The CDR3 length is 15 residues. The germline gives CDR1 LNHDA, CDR2 SQIVND (reference sequence). As DNA, the CDR3 is TGTGCCAGTAGTGCCCGAGGGGACTACTTTTACGAGCAGTACTTC. Translated: CASSARGDYFYEQYF.

The rearrangement uses TRBV19 and TRBJ2-1; 8 positions match TRBD2. V lost 4 bases, J lost 5 bases, and 7 bases stayed unmatched. CDR1 is LNHDA, CDR2 SQIVND, per germline (reference sequence). The CDR3 has 15 amino acids. CDR3 sequence: CASSNSAGAHNEQFF. CDR3 bases: TGTGCCAGTAGTAATTCAGCGGGGGCCCACAATGAGCAGTTCTTC.

This clone has just a few counts. This rearrangement joins TRBV10-1 to TRBJ2-1; 7 bases agree with TRBD1. The germline CDR1 and CDR2 sequences are WNHNN and SYGVQD (reference sequence). CDR3 size: 14 residues. The V and J ends lost 6 bases and 7 bases, in that order; junction bases with no gene match: 9. CDR3 in amino acids: CASSRDPRGNEQFF. As DNA, the CDR3 is TGCGCCAGCAGCCGGGACCCCAGGGGGAATGAGCAGTTCTTC.

V gene TRBV2 combines with J gene TRBJ2-7, with 7 bases that match TRBD1. The CDR3 length is 14 residues. Germline V gene sequence: CDR1 SNHLY, CDR2 FYNNEI. V lost 8 bases, J lost 6 bases, and 13 bases stayed unmatched. In DNA, the CDR3 is TGTGCCAGCGGTCGACAGGGAAGAGGTAGCGAGCAGTACGTC. It specifies CASGRQGRGSEQYV.

The chain employs TRBV6-1 and TRBJ2-2, with TRBD2 matching over 7 bases. CDR1 and CDR2 from the germline V gene are MNHNS and SASEGT. CDR3 length: 18 residues. V dropped 3 bases and J dropped 6; count of bases not matched to a gene: 16. The CDR3: CASSDPLAGGRNAGELFF. CDR3 bases: TGTGCCAGCAGTGACCCTTTGGCAGGCGGGAGAAACGCCGGGGAGCTGTTTTTT.

The rearrangement uses TRBV19 and TRBJ2-2, with D tentatively TRBD2 (6 bases). Trimming took 1 base from V and 6 from J, leaving 12 bases between them. Germline V CDR1 and CDR2: LNHDA, SQIVND (reference sequence). The CDR3 runs 15 residues. This CDR3 is CASSIALASAGELFF. The CDR3 DNA is TGTGCCAGTAGTATAGCACTAGCCTCTGCCGGGGAGCTGTTTTTT. The full variable domain, in which reference TRBV19 and TRBJ2-2 provide the parts outside the CDR3, is DGGITQSPKYLFRKEGQNVTLSCEQNLNHDAMYWYRQDPGQGLRLIYYSQIVNDFQKGDIAEGYSVSREKKESFPLTVTSAQKNPTAFYLCASSIALASAGELFFGEGSRLTVL.

This chain joins TRBV5-4 and TRBJ2-7; 7 positions agree with TRBD1. V shed 2 bases and J 6 bases; nucleotides not matched to a gene: 2. CDR1 and CDR2 from the germline V gene are SGHNT and YYREEE (reference sequence). The CDR3 contains 12 residues. This CDR3 reads CASSLQGFEQYF. The DNA of the CDR3 is TGTGCCAGCAGCTTACAGGGGTTCGAGCAGTACTTC. The entire variable domain, with the rest obtained from reference TRBV5-4 and TRBJ2-7, is as follows: ETGVTQSPTHLIKTRGQQVTLRCSSQSGHNTVSWYQQALGQGPQFIFQYYREEENGRGNFPPRFSGLQFPNYSSELNVNALELDDSALYLCASSLQGFEQYFGPGTRLTVT.

DNA for the CDR3: TGTGCCAGCAGTGGGACAGTTTCTGGAAACACCATATATTTT. Protein product: CASSGTVSGNTIYF. V and J are TRBV7-8 and TRBJ1-3; 7 bases line up with TRBD1. CDR1 and CDR2 (germline): SGHVS, FQNEAQ. The CDR3 sequence is 14 residues long. Trimming cost V 6 bases and J 1 base; bases outside gene matches: 3.

This sequence joins TRBV4-1 and TRBJ2-5; the match to TRBD2 covers 10 bases. CDR3 length equals 17 residues. The trim removed 1 base at V and 0 bases at J, leaving 5 bases unmatched. Germline V gives CDR1 MGHRA, CDR2 YSYEKL. CDR3 amino acids: CASSQAGSGRNQETQYF. CDR3 DNA sequence: TGCGCCAGCAGCCAAGCAGGTAGCGGGAGGAACCAAGAGACCCAGTACTTC.

For the CDR3, the DNA is TGTGCCAGCAGCCCCCGCCCTAAGAACACCGGGGAGCTGTTTTTT. The encoded protein is CASSPRPKNTGELFF. The chain employs TRBV5-6 and TRBJ2-2, with D hard to call. The V end was cut by 4 bases, the J end by 1 base, with 11 bases between. The CDR3 runs to 15 residues. Per germline, CDR1 SGHDT and CDR2 YYEEEE. The full variable domain, with the rest looked up from reference TRBV5-6 and TRBJ2-2, is DAGVTQSPTHLIKTRGQQVTLRCSPKSGHDTVSWYQQALGQGPQFIFQYYEEEERQRGNFPDRFSGHQFPNYSSELNVNALLLGDSALYLCASSPRPKNTGELFFGEGSRLTVL.

The rearrangement uses TRBV7-9 and TRBJ2-3, with TRBD1 matching 8 bases. V lost 2 bases to trimming and J lost 2 bases; unmatched junction nucleotides: 6. The germline V gene has CDR1 SEHNR and CDR2 FQNEAQ (reference sequence). There are 16 residues in the CDR3. CDR3 loop: CASSLWQGAITDTQYF. CDR3 nucleotide sequence: TGTGCCAGCAGCTTATGGCAGGGGGCAATCACAGATACGCAGTATTTT. Variable domain in full (rest from reference TRBV7-9 and TRBJ2-3): DTGVSQNPRHKITKRGQNVTFRCDPISEHNRLYWYRQTLGQGPEFLTYFQNEAQLEKSRLLSDRFSAERPKGSFSTLEIQRTEQGDSAMYLCASSLWQGAITDTQYFGPGTRLTVL.

The chain has TRBV7-2 and TRBJ2-3; no definite D call. Trimming stripped 2 bases from V and 0 bases from J, with 9 bases between. Germline values: CDR1 SGHTA, CDR2 FQGNSA. There are 15 residues in the CDR3. The CDR3: CASSLSIASTDTQYF. As DNA, the CDR3 is TGTGCCAGCAGCTTAAGCATAGCTAGCACAGATACGCAGTATTTT.

This clone came up once. The rearrangement links TRBV27 to TRBJ2-2, with 7 positions matching TRBD1. V shed 6 bases and J 1 base; nucleotides not matched to a gene: 2. The CDR3 consists of 14 residues. CDR1 is MNHEY, CDR2 SMNVEV, per germline (reference sequence). The CDR3 reads CASRRTGNTGELFF. In nucleotides, the CDR3 is TGTGCCAGCAGGCGGACAGGGAACACCGGGGAGCTGTTTTTT.

This sequence joins TRBV5-5 and TRBJ2-7, with 7 bases fitting TRBD1. Looked up from germline, CDR1 is SGHKS and CDR2 is YYEKEE (reference sequence). The CDR3 consists of 14 residues. The V segment lost 0 bases and the J segment 6 bases; nucleotides outside the gene matches: 6. The CDR3 loop is CASSLGQGWSEQYV. The DNA for the CDR3 is TGTGCCAGCAGCTTGGGACAGGGATGGAGCGAGCAGTACGTC.

The chain has TRBV11-3 and TRBJ2-2; no clear D gene. The germline V gene has CDR1 SGHNT and CDR2 YENEEA. V shed 1 base and J shed 1 base, with 10 bases lying between them. The CDR3 is 16 residues long. The CDR3 sequence is CASSLASWENTGELFF. The CDR3 DNA is TGTGCCAGCAGCTTAGCGTCCTGGGAGAACACCGGGGAGCTGTTTTTT.

CDR3 DNA sequence: TGTGCCTGGAGTATGCTAGCGGGAGACTTCGGGGAGCAGTTCTTC. It translates to CAWSMLAGDFGEQFF. The rearrangement joins TRBV30 to TRBJ2-1, with 10 bases aligning to TRBD2. Germline lookup yields CDR1 GTSNPN and CDR2 SVGIG (reference sequence). The CDR3 is 15 amino acids. V gave up 2 bases and J gave up 10 bases; unmatched junction bases: 11.

The chain links TRBV10-2 to TRBJ2-7; 7 nucleotides line up with TRBD2. This CDR3 spans 17 amino acids. The V and J ends lost 7 bases and 2 bases, in that order; junction bases with no gene match: 17. Germline CDR1 is WSHSY and CDR2 is SAAADI. The CDR3 coding sequence is TGCGCCAGCAAGGTGGGAGGGCCAATATCTCAAACCTACGAGCAGTACTTC. Amino acids: CASKVGGPISQTYEQYF.

V usage is TRBV19 and J usage is TRBJ2-7; perhaps TRBD1 as D (5 bases). The V gene lost 1 base and the J gene lost 7 bases, with 11 bases spanning the gap. Germline V lookup: CDR1 LNHDA, CDR2 SQIVND (reference sequence). The CDR3 runs 13 residues. The CDR3 nucleotides read TGTGCCAGTAGTATAGCGCAGGGATCTGAGCAGTACTTC. This sequence encodes CASSIAQGSEQYF.

This clone was detected a few times. The chain employs TRBV25-1 and TRBJ2-3; D gene uncertain. Germline CDR1 and CDR2: MGHDK and SYGVNS. The CDR3 is 12 residues long. Between the trimmed V and J ends, which lost 5 bases and 1 base, there was a span of 4 bases. In nucleotides, the CDR3 is TGTGCCAGCAGTCAACGCACAGATACGCAGTATTTT. Protein: CASSQRTDTQYF.

Here the CDR3 DNA reads TGTGCTAGTGGTTTGGTACCTAAGGACCTAGCCAAAAACATTCAGTACTTC. This sequence encodes CASGLVPKDLAKNIQYF. The rearrangement uses TRBV12-5 and TRBJ2-4; D uncertain. CDR3 length: 17 residues. Germline V gene data show CDR1 as LGHNT and CDR2 as FRNRAP. The ends were cut back, 0 bases at V and 0 bases at J, with 12 bases in the middle.

The CDR3 reads CAWSDGHPNTGELFF. CDR3 DNA sequence: TGTGCCTGGAGCGACGGGCACCCGAACACCGGGGAGCTGTTTTTT. The chain is built from TRBV30 and TRBJ2-2; D is uncertain. Trimming shortened V by 3 bases and J by 0 bases, and 11 bases separated the two germline ends. The CDR3 spans 15 residues. In germline, CDR1 is GTSNPN, CDR2 SVGIG (reference sequence). Full variable domain (rest looked up from reference TRBV30 and TRBJ2-2): SQTIHQWPATLVQPVGSPLSLECTVEGTSNPNLYWYRQAAGRGLQLLFYSVGIGQISSEVPQNLSASRPQDRQFILSSKKLLLSDSGFYLCAWSDGHPNTGELFFGEGSRLTVL.

This clone was seen a handful of times. V is TRBV6-1 and J is TRBJ1-5; D call uncertain. CDR1 and CDR2 (germline): MNHNS, SASEGT. The CDR3 is 13 amino acids. V was cut by 3 bases and J by 7 bases, with 10 bases left in between. The CDR3 DNA reads as TGTGCCAGCAGTGACTTGACAAAGCAGCCCCAGCATTTT. It is translated as CASSDLTKQPQHF.

V usage is TRBV25-1 and J usage is TRBJ2-1, with 7 bases identical to TRBD2. Trimming took 4 bases from V and 8 from J; bases not matched to a gene: 20. The CDR3 has 18 amino acids. Germline V lookup: CDR1 MGHDK, CDR2 SYGVNS. Here the CDR3 DNA reads TGTGCCAGCAGTGGGACCCCGGGAGGCGGGGCGTCCTTTGATGAGCAGTTCTTC. This gives the protein CASSGTPGGGASFDEQFF.